A single T cell receptor beta chain is shown here with its context. Its antigen remains unidentified. The input lacks base qualities; no much larger clone sits a single base away. Unmatched junction bases come to 24, with V trimmed by 5 bases and J by 6 bases. Via the germline V gene (reference sequence), CDR1 is MNHEY and CDR2 SMNVEV. Counted from cysteine to phenylalanine, this CDR3 has 20 amino acids. The entry retains the CDR3 DNA only, 60 bases that are in frame from base 1. The data were obtained in a study of T cell changes during pregnancy in multiple sclerosis (dated 2019 in TCRdb). Context from the whole study: In women with multiple sclerosis, the researchers looked at how the T cell repertoire shifted as pregnancy progressed.

Library construction relied on the immunoSEQ multiplex PCR assay. TCRdb took this table from immuneACCESS and kept in-frame rearrangements with V and J called. Such tables lack part of the clones; where checked against another copy, unresolved V genes explain under half of the gap, and the rest is unexplained. A total of tens of thousands of clones appear in this sample, just over 90% of them only once. The ten largest clones add up to roughly 2% of the sample. This specimen consisted of peripheral blood, obtained in the first trimester of pregnancy. Here the chain combines TRBV27 and TRBJ2-1, and 8 bases in between align with TRBD2. The TCR was taken from a female donor in good health, enrolled as a control in a pregnancy study. The bases are TGTGCCAGCAGTCCCCGAGGTGGGGACCTAAAGCGGGAGAGTCGCAATGAGCAGTTCTTC. Its translation reads: CASSPRGGDLKRESRNEQFF.